The source of this T cell receptor (beta chain) is a study of cytomegalovirus exposure and HLA in healthy donors. Study information: The same platform was used for the 110 or so validation repertoires and the roughly 600 first-cohort repertoires, a later analysis reported.

TCRdb's copy holds only in-frame clones and misses some; the assay was immunoSEQ multiplex PCR. In the table there are 150,000 to 200,000 clones, around 84% of which are singletons. In the case of this clone: The antigen remains undetermined.

Points from the study as a whole: High specificity and sensitivity for cytomegalovirus status were reported for the classifier. Cytomegalovirus association was listed for about 180 TCR beta chains. One later analysis, an examination of the approximately 120 validation repertoires, found that first-cohort TCR clusters tended to co-occur in them.

The CDR3 is 17 amino acids. Unmatched junction bases numbered 11, after V lost 0 bases and J lost 3 bases. The germline gives CDR1 MGHRA, CDR2 YSYEKL. This sequence was found in a man aged 18 to 30 in good health and CMV-seropositive. Sequenced input: PBMCs. The rearrangement uses TRBV4-1 and TRBJ2-7; TRBD1 agrees at 7 bases. In DNA form, the CDR3 reads TGCGCCAGCAGCCAAGAACAGGGGATAGAACTTTACTACGAGCAGTACTTC. Translation: CASSQEQGIELYYEQYF.